This T cell receptor beta chain came from a study of blood T cell repertoires in COVID-19. Study as a whole: The United States, Italy and Spain supplied acute and convalescent COVID-19 samples.

Assay: immunoSEQ multiplex PCR; the TCRdb copy retains only in-frame clones and omits some. The table lists approximately 390,000 clones, just under 90% of them singletons, with around 9.3% in the top ten. The germline V gene has CDR1 ENHRY and CDR2 SYGVKD. CDR3 length: 13 amino acids. Trimming took 8 bases from V and 2 from J; bases not matched to a gene: 5. Sequencing was done on a sample of PBMCs or T cells enriched from blood (not recorded which). The chain couples TRBV10-3 to TRBJ1-1; TRBD1 aligns across 7 bases. This TCR was sampled from a woman aged 45-60 years who had recovered from COVID-19. CDR3 residues: CAIGNRGNTEAFF. DNA for the CDR3: TGTGCCATCGGAAACAGGGGAAACACTGAAGCTTTCTTT.